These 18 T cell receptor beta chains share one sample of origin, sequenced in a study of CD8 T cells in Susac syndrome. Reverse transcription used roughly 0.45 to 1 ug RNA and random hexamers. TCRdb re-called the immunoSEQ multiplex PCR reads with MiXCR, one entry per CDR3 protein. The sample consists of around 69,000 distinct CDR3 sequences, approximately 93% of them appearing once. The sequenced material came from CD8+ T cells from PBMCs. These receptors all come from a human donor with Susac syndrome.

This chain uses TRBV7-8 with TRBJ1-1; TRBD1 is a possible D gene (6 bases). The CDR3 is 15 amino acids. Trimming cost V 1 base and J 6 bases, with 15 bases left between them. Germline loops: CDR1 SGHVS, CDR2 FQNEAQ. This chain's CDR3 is CASSLEPTGLPEAFF. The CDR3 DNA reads TGTGCCAGCAGCTTAGAACCCACAGGGTTGCCTGAAGCTTTCTTT.

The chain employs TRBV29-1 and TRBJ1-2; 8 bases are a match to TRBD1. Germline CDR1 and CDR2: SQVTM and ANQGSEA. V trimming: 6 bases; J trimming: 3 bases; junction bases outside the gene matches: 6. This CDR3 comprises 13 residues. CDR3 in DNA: TGCAGCGTCGGCCAGGGGGCGGACTATGGCTACACCTTC. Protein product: CSVGQGADYGYTF.

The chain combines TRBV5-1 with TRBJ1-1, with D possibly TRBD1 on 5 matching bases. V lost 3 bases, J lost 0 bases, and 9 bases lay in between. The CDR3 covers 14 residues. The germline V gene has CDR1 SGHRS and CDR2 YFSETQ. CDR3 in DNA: TGCGCCAGCAGCTACAGACAGATGAACACTGAAGCTTTCTTT. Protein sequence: CASSYRQMNTEAFF.

This chain's CDR3 is CASSQARVVNEQFF. DNA for the CDR3: TGCGCCAGCAGCCAAGCCAGAGTTGTAAATGAGCAGTTCTTC. V usage is TRBV4-1 and J usage is TRBJ2-1; no reliable D call. Trimming cost V 1 base and J 7 bases, with 11 bases left between them. The CDR3 covers 14 residues. Germline loops: CDR1 MGHRA, CDR2 YSYEKL.

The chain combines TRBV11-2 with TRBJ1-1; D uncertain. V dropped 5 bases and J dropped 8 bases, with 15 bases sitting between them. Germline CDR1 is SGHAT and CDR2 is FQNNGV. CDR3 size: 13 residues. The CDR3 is CASSPEVGGEAFF. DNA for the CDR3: TGTGCCAGCAGCCCTGAGGTTGGAGGGGAAGCTTTCTTT.

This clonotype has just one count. In DNA, the CDR3 is TGTGCCAGTAGTATTGGACAGGGAGCAGATACGCAGTATTTT. This sequence encodes CASSIGQGADTQYF. The chain recombines TRBV19 with TRBJ2-3; 8 nucleotides match TRBD1. Trimming cost V 3 bases and J 4 bases; bases outside gene matches: 3. The CDR3 contains 14 residues. CDR1 and CDR2 from the germline V gene are LNHDA and SQIVND (reference sequence).

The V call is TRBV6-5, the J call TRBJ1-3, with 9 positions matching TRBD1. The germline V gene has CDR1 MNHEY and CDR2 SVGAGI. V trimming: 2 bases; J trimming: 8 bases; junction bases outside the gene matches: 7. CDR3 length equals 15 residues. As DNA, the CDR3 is TGTGCCAGCAGTTACCTCGGACAGGGGAGTTACACCATATATTTT. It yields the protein CASSYLGQGSYTIYF.

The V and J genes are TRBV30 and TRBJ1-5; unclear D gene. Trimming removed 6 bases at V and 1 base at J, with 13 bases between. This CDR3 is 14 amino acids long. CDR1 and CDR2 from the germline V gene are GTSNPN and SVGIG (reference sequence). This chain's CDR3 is CACNSRQSNQPQHF. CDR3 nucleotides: TGTGCCTGCAACTCCCGACAAAGCAATCAGCCCCAGCATTTT.

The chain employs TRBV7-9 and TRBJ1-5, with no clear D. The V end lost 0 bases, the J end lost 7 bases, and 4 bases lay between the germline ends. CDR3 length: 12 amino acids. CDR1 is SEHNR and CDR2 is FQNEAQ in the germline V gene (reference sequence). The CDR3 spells CASSLAAQPQHF. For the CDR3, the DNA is TGTGCCAGCAGCTTAGCGGCGCAGCCCCAGCATTTT.

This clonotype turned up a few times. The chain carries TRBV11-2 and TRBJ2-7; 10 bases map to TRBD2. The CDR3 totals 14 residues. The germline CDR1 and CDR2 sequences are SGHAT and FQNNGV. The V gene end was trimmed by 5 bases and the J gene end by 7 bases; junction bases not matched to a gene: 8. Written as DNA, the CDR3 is TGTGCCAGCAGCGCTAACCGGGGACTAGCGGAGCAGTACTTC. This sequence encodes CASSANRGLAEQYF. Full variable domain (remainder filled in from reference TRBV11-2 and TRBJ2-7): EAGVAQSPRYKIIEKRQSVAFWCNPISGHATLYWYQQILGQGPKLLIQFQNNGVVDDSQLPKDRFSAERLKGVDSTLKIQPAKLEDSAVYLCASSANRGLAEQYFGPGTRLTVT.

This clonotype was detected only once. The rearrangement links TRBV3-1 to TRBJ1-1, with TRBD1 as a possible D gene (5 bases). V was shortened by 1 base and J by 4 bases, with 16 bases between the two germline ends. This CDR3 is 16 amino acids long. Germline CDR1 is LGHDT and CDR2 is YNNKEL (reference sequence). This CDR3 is CASSQVGGKGSTEAFF. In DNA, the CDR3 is TGTGCCAGCAGCCAAGTTGGGGGGAAGGGGAGCACTGAAGCTTTCTTT.

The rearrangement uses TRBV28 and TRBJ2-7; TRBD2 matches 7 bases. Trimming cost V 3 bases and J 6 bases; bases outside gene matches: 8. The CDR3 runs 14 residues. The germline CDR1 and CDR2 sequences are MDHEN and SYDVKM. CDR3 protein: CASSFGGGLSEQYF. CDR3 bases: TGTGCCAGCAGTTTTGGGGGAGGGCTAAGCGAGCAGTACTTC. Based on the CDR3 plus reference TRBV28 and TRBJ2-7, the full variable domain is DVKVTQSSRYLVKRTGEKVFLECVQDMDHENMFWYRQDPGLGLRLIYFSYDVKMKEKGDIPEGYSVSREKKERFSLILESASTNQTSMYLCASSFGGGLSEQYFGPGTRLTVT.

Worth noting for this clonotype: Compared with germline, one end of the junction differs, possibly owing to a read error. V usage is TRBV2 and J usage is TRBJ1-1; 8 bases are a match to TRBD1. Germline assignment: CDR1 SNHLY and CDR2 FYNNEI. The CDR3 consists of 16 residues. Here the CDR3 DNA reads TGTGCCAGCAGTGAAGCAAGGACAGGGCTGAACACTGAAGTTTTCTTT. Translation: CASSEARTGLNTEVFF. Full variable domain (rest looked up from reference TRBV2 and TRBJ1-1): EPEVTQTPSHQVTQMGQEVILRCVPISNHLYFYWYRQILGQKVEFLVSFYNNEISEKSEIFDDQFSVERPDGSNFTLKIRSTKLEDSAMYFCASSEARTGLNTEVFFGQGTRLTVV.

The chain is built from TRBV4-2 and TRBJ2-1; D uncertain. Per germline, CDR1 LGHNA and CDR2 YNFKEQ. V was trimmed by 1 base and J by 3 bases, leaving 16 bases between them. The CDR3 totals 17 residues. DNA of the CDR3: TGTGCCAGCAGCCAAGGAAGGGCGCAGGTGGGCTACAATGAGCAGTTCTTC. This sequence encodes CASSQGRAQVGYNEQFF.

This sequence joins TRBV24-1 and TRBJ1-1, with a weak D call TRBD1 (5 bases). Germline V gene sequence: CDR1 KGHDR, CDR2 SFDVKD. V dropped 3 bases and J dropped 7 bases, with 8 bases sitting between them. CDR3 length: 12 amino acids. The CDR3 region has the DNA TGTGCCACCAGTGATGGGCAGGGTGAAGCTTTCTTT. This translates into CATSDGQGEAFF.

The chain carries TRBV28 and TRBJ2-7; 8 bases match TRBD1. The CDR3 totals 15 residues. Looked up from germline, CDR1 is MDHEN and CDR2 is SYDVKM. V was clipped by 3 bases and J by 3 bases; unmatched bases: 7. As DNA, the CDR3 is TGTGCCAGCAGTTTCACGGACAGGGACGGCTACGAGCAGTACTTC. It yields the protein CASSFTDRDGYEQYF.

The CDR3 loop is CSAGRITEAFF. CDR3 nucleotides: TGCAGTGCAGGCAGGATCACTGAAGCTTTCTTT. The chain combines TRBV20-1 with TRBJ1-1, with D hard to call. V lost 6 bases, J lost 4 bases, and 9 bases lay in between. Per germline, CDR1 DFQATT and CDR2 SNEGSKA (reference sequence). The CDR3 runs 11 residues.

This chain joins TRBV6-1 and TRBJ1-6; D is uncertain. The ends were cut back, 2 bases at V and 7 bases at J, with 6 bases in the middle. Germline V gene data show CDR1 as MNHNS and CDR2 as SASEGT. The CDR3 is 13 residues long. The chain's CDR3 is CASSELLNSPLHF. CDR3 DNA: TGTGCCAGCAGTGAACTCCTCAATTCACCCCTCCACTTT.